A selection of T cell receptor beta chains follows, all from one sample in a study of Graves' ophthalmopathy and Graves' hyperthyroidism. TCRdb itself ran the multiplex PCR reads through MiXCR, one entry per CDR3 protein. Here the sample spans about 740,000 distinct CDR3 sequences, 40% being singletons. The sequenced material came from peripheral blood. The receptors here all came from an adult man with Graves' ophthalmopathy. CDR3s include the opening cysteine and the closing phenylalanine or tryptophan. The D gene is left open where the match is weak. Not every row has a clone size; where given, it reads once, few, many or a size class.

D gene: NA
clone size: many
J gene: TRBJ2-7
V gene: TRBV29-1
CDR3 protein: CSAMTVHNYEQYF
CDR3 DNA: TGCAGCGCTATGACAGTGCATAACTACGAGCAGTACTTC

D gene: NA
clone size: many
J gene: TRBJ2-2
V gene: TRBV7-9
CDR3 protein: CASSLFATGELFF
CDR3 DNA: TGTGCCAGCAGCTTATTCGCCACCGGGGAGCTGTTTTTT

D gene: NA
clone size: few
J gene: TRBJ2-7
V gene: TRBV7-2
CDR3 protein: CASSPGLIDAEQYF
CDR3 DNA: TGTGCCAGCAGCCCCGGACTCATTGATGCGGAGCAGTACTTC

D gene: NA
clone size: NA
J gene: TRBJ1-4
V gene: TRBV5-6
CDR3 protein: CASSSLGRTEKLFF
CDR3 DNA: TGTGCCAGCAGCTCGCTCGGGCGGACAGAAAAACTGTTTTTT

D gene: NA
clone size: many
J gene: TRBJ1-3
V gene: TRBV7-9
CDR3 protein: CASSVRQESSGNTIYF
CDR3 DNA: TGTGCCAGCAGCGTTCGACAGGAAAGCTCTGGAAACACCATATATTTT

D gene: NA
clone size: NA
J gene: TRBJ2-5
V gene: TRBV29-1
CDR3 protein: CSSLGLLGHGLETQYF
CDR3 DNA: TGCAGCTCTTTGGGCCTTTTAGGACACGGCTTGGAGACCCAGTACTTC

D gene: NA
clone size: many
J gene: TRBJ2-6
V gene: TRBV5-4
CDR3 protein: CASSHGQGRSGANVLTF
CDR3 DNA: TGTGCCAGCAGCCATGGTCAGGGACGCTCTGGGGCCAACGTCCTGACTTTC

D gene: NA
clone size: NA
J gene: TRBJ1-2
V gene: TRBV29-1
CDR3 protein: CSVEVPLIVQGGYTF
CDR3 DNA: TGCAGCGTTGAAGTGCCGCTAATAGTCCAGGGTGGCTACACCTTC

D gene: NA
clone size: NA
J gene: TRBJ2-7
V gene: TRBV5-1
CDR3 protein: CASSWTGAGPYEQYF
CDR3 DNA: TGCGCCAGCAGCTGGACCGGGGCAGGGCCCTACGAGCAGTACTTC

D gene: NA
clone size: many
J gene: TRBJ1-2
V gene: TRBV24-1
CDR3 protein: CATSDSNRANYGYTF
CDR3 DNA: TGTGCCACCAGTGATTCCAACAGGGCTAACTATGGCTACACCTTC

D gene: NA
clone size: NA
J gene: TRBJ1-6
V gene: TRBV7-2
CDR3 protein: CASSLVRSNNSPLHF
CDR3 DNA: TGTGCCAGCAGCTTAGTCCGAAGTAATAATTCACCCCTCCACTTT

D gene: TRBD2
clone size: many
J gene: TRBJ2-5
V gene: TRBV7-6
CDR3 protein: CASTNPPPSGQETQYF
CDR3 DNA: TGTGCCAGCACCAACCCTCCCCCTAGCGGCCAAGAGACCCAGTACTTC

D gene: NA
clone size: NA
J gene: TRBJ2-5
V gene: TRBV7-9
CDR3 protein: CASKPDRAETQYF
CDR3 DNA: TGTGCCAGCAAACCCGACAGAGCCGAGACCCAGTACTTC

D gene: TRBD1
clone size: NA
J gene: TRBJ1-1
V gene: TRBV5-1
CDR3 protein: CASRVPGQGMDEAFF
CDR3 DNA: TGCGCCAGCCGAGTCCCGGGACAGGGAATGGATGAAGCTTTCTTT

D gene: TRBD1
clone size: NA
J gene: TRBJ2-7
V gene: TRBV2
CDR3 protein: CASLGQVYEQYF
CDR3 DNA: TGTGCCAGCCTTGGACAGGTCTACGAGCAGTACTTC

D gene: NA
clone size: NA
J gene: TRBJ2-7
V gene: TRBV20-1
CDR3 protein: CSEVSGSSYEQYF
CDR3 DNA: TGCAGTGAAGTTTCGGGCAGCTCCTACGAGCAGTACTTC

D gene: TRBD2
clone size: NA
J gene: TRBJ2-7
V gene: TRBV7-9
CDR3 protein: CASSLGGLAGVNEQYF
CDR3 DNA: TGTGCCAGCAGCTTGGGCGGACTAGCGGGTGTCAACGAGCAGTACTTC

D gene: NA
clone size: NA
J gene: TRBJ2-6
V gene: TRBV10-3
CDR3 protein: CASTRGQYGTGANVLTF
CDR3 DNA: TGTGCCAGCACCCGCGGCCAGTACGGTACTGGGGCCAACGTCCTGACTTTC

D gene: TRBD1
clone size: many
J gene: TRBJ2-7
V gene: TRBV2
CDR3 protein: CASRGSRQGEEYF
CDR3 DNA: TGTGCCAGCAGGGGGAGCAGACAGGGCGAGGAGTACTTC

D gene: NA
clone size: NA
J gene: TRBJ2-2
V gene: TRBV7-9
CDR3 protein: CASSFRQLGELFF
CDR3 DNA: TGTGCCAGCAGCTTTAGGCAACTAGGGGAGCTGTTTTTT

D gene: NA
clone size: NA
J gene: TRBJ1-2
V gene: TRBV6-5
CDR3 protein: CASSIPGQPRSYTF
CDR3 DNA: TGTGCCAGCAGTATCCCGGGACAACCCCGGAGCTACACCTTC

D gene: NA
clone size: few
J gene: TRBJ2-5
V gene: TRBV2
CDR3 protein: CASSEEQRETQYF
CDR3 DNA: TGTGCCAGCAGTGAGGAACAGAGAGAGACCCAGTACTTC

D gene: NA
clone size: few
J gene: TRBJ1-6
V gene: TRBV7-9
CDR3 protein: CASSQSYLNSPLHF
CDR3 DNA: TGTGCCAGCAGCCAATCATACCTTAATTCACCCCTCCACTTT

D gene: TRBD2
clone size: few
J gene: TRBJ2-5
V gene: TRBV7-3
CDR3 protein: CASSFGTSGGLQETQYF
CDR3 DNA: TGTGCCAGCAGCTTCGGGACTAGCGGGGGACTACAAGAGACCCAGTACTTC

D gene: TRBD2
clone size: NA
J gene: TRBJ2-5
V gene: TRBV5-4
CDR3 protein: CASSPGLAGGIQETQYF
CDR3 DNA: TGTGCCAGCAGCCCAGGACTAGCGGGAGGGATTCAAGAGACCCAGTACTTC

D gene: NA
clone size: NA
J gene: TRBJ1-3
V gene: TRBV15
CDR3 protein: CATSRDPGAKSGNTIYF
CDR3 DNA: TGTGCCACCAGCAGAGATCCCGGGGCGAAATCTGGAAACACCATATATTTT

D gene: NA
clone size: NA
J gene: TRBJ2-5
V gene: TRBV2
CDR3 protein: CASSEAGRGETQYF
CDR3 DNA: TGTGCCAGCAGTGAAGCGGGAAGAGGCGAGACCCAGTACTTC

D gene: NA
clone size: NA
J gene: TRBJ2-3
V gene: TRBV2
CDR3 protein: CASSGFLETEDTQYF
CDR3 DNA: TGTGCCAGCAGTGGATTCCTAGAGACGGAAGATACGCAGTATTTT

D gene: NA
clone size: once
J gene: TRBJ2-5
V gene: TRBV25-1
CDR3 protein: CASSGWGTKTQYF
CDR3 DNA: TGTGCCAGCAGTGGATGGGGCACAAAGACCCAGTACTTC

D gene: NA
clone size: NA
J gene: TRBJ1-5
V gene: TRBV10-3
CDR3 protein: CAISEDNRPSNQPQHF
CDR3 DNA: TGTGCCATCAGTGAGGATAACCGACCTAGCAATCAGCCCCAGCATTTT

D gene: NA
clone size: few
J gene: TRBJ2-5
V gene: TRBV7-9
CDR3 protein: CASSLDSGRQETQYF
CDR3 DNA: TGTGCCAGCAGCTTAGATTCGGGACGCCAAGAGACCCAGTACTTC

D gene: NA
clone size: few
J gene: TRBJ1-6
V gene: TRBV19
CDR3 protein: CASSIAGKSSYNSPLHF
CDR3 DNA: TGTGCCAGTAGTATAGCTGGGAAGAGCTCCTATAATTCACCCCTCCACTTT

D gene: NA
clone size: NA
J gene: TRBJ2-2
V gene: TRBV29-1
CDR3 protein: CSVETRIAGAGELFF
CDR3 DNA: TGCAGCGTTGAAACGCGGATTGCAGGGGCCGGGGAGCTGTTTTTT

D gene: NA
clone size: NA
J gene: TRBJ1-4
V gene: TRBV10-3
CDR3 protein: CASSDRQINEKLFF
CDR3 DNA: TGTGCCAGCAGTGATCGGCAAATTAATGAAAAACTGTTTTTT

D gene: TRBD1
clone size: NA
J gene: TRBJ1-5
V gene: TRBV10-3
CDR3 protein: CAISPGTGSKNQPQHF
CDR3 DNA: TGTGCCATCAGTCCGGGGACAGGGTCAAAAAATCAGCCCCAGCATTTT

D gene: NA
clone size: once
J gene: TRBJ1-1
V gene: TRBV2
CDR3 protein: CASSSPFEAFF
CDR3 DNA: TGTGCCAGCAGTTCCCCTTTCGAAGCTTTCTTT

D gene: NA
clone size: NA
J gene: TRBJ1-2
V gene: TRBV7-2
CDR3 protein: CASSSMGGYGYTF
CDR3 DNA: TGTGCCAGCAGCTCTATGGGGGGATATGGCTACACCTTC

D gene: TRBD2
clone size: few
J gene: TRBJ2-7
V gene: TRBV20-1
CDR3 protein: CSAREVTSGRAHEQYF
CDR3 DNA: TGCAGTGCTAGAGAGGTTACTAGCGGGAGGGCCCACGAGCAGTACTTC

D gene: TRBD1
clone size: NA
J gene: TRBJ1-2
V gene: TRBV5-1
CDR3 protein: CASSLGPSGRGSDGYTF
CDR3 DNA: TGCGCCAGCAGCTTGGGACCCTCGGGCAGGGGGTCGGATGGCTACACCTTC

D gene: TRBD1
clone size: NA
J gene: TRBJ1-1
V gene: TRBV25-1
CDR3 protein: CAWRQGVNTEAFF
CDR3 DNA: TGTGCCTGGAGACAGGGAGTGAACACTGAAGCTTTCTTT